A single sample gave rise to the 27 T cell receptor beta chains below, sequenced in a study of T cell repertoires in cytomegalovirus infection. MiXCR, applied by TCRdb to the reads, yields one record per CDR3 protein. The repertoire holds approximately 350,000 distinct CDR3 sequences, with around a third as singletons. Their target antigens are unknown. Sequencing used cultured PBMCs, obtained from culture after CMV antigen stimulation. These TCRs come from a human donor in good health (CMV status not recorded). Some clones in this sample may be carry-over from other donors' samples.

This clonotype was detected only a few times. CDR3 sequence (DNA): TGTGCCAGCAGCCTCCTGGGACTAGTGACCGGGGAGCTGTTTTTT. It specifies CASSLLGLVTGELFF. The chain couples TRBV7-2 to TRBJ2-2, with 8 bases identical to TRBD2. J gave up 5 bases and V 5 bases, and 7 bases lay outside the gene matches. The germline gives CDR1 SGHTA, CDR2 FQGNSA. This CDR3 region has 15 residues.

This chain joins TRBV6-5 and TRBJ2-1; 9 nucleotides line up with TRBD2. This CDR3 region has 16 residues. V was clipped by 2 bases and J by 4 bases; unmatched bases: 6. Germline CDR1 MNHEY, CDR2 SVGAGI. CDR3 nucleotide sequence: TGTGCCAGCAGTTACCCGGCGGGAGGGAATTACAATGAGCAGTTCTTC. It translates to CASSYPAGGNYNEQFF.

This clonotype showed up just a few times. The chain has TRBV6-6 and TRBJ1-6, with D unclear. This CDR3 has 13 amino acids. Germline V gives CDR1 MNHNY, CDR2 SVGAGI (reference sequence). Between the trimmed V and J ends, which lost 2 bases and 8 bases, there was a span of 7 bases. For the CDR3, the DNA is TGTGCCAGCAGTTACGGCCTGGATTCACCCCTCCACTTT. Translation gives CASSYGLDSPLHF.

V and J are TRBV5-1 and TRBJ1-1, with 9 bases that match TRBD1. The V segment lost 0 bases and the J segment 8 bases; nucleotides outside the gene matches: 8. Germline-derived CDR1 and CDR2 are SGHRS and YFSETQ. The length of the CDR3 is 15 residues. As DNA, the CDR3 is TGCGCCAGCAGCTTGGTGGGACCGGGACAGGGAGAAGCTTTCTTT. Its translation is CASSLVGPGQGEAFF. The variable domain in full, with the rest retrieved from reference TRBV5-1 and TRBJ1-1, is KAGVTQTPRYLIKTRGQQVTLSCSPISGHRSVSWYQQTPGQGLQFLFEYFSETQRNKGNFPGRFSGRQFSNSRSEMNVSTLELGDSALYLCASSLVGPGQGEAFFGQGTRLTVV.

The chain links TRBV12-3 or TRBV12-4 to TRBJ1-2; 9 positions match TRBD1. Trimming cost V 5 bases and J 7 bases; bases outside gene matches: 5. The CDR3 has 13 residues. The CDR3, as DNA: TGTGCCAGCAGTGCCACAGGGGGCCGTGGCTACACCTTC. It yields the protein CASSATGGRGYTF.

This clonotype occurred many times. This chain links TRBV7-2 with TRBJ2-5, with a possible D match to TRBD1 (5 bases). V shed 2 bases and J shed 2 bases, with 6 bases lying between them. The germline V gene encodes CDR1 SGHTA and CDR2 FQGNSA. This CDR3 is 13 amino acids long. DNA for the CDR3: TGTGCCAGCAGCTTAAGGGGTCAAGAGACCCAGTACTTC. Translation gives CASSLRGQETQYF.

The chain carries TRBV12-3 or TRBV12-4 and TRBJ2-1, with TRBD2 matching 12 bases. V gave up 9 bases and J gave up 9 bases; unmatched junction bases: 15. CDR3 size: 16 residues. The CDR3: CASLNQGLAGGGEQFF. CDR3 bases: TGTGCCAGTCTCAACCAGGGGCTAGCGGGAGGGGGTGAGCAGTTCTTC.

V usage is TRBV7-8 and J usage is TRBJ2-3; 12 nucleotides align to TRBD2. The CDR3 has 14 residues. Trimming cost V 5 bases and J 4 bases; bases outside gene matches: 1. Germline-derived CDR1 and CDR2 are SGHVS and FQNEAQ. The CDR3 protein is CASSPSGRADTQYF. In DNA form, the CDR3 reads TGTGCCAGCAGCCCTAGCGGGAGGGCAGATACGCAGTATTTT.

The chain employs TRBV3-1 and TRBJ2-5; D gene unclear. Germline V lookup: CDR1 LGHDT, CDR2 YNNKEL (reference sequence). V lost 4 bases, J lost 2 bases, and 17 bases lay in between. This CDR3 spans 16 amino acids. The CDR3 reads CASSPRRRTYQETQYF. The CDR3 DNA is TGTGCCAGCAGCCCGCGCCGCAGGACGTATCAAGAGACCCAGTACTTC.

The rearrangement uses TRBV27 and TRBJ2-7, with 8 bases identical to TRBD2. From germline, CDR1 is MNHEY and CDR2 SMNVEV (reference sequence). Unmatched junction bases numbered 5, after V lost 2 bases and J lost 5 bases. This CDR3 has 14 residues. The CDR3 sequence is CASSLRAGVHEQYF. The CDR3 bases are TGTGCCAGCAGTTTACGAGCGGGAGTCCACGAGCAGTACTTC.

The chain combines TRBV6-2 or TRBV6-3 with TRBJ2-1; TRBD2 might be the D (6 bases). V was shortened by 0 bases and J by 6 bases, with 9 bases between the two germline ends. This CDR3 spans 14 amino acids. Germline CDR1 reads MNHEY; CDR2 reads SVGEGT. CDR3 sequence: CASSYSQGGNEQFF. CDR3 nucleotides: TGTGCCAGCAGTTACTCGCAGGGAGGCAATGAGCAGTTCTTC.

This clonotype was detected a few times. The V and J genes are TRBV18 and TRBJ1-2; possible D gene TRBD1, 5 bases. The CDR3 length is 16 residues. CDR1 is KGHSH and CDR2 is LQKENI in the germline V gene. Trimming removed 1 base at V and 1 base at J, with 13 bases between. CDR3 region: CASSPLSWGLNYGYTF. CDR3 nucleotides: TGTGCCAGCTCACCACTGTCCTGGGGCCTTAACTATGGCTACACCTTC. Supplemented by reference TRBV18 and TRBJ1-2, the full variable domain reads NAGVMQNPRHLVRRRGQEARLRCSPMKGHSHVYWYRQLPEEGLKFMVYLQKENIIDESGMPKERFSAEFPKEGPSILRIQQVVRGDSAAYFCASSPLSWGLNYGYTFGSGTRLTVV.

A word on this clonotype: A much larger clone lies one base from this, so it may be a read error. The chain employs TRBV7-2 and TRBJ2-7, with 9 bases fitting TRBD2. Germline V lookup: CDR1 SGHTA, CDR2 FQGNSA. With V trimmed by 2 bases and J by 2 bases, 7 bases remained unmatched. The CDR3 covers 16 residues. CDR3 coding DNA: TGTGCCAGCAGCTTAACGCTGTCTAGCGGGACCTACGAGCAGTACTTC. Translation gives CASSLTLSSGTYEQYF.

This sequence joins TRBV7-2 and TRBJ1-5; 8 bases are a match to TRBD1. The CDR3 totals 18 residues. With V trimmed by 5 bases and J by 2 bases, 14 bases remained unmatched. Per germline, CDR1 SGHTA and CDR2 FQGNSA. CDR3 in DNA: TGTGCCAGCAGCCCCGGGACAGGCGGGGGGGTCGGCAATCAGCCCCAGCATTTT. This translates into CASSPGTGGGVGNQPQHF.

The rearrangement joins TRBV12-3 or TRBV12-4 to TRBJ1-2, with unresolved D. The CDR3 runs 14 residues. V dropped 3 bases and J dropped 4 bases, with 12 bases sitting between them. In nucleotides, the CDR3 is TGTGCCAGCAGTTTGAACCAGGTCGGCTATGGCTACACCTTC. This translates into CASSLNQVGYGYTF.

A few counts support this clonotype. CDR3 bases: TGTGCCAGCAGCGTCGTTAGCGGGAGGGCGGAGGATACGCAGTATTTT. This gives the protein CASSVVSGRAEDTQYF. The rearrangement joins TRBV7-2 to TRBJ2-3; 11 nucleotides match TRBD2. This CDR3 is built from 16 residues. J gave up 6 bases and V 5 bases, and 10 bases lay outside the gene matches. Germline-derived CDR1 and CDR2 are SGHTA and FQGNSA.

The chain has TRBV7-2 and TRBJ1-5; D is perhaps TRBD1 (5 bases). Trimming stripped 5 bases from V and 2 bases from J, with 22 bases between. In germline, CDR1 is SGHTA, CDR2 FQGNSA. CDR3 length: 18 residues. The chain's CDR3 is CASSPLGGAGLGNQPQHF. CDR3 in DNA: TGTGCCAGCAGCCCCCTAGGCGGGGCGGGCTTGGGCAATCAGCCCCAGCATTTT.

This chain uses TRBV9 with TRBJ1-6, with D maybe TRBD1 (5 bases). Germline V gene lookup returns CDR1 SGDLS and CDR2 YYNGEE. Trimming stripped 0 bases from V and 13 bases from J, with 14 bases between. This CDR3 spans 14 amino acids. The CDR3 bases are TGTGCCAGCAGCGTAGACCCAGGGCAGAACCCCCTCCACTTT. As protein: CASSVDPGQNPLHF.

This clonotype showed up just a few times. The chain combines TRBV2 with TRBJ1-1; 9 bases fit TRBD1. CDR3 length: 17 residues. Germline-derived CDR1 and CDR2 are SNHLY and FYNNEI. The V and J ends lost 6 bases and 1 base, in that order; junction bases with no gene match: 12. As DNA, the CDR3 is TGTGCCAGCAGGACGCTGACAGGGGGGAGCAGGAACACTGAAGCTTTCTTT. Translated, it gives CASRTLTGGSRNTEAFF. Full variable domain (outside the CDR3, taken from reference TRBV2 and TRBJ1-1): EPEVTQTPSHQVTQMGQEVILRCVPISNHLYFYWYRQILGQKVEFLVSFYNNEISEKSEIFDDQFSVERPDGSNFTLKIRSTKLEDSAMYFCASRTLTGGSRNTEAFFGQGTRLTVV.

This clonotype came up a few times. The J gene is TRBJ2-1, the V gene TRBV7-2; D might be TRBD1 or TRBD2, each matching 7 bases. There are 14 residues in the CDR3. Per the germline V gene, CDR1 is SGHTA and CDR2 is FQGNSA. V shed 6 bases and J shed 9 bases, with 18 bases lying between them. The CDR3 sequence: CASSGQGGSGEQFF. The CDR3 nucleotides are TGTGCCAGCAGTGGCCAGGGGGGGTCGGGTGAGCAGTTCTTC.

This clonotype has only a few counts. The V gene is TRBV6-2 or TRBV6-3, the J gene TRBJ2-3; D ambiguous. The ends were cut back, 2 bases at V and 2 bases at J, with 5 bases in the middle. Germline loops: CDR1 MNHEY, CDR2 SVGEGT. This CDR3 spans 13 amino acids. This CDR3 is CASSYPFTDTQYF. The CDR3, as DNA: TGTGCCAGCAGTTACCCTTTCACAGATACGCAGTATTTT.

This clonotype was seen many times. The CDR3 here is CASSPFYSRNEQFF. The CDR3 DNA follows: TGTGCCAGCAGCCCTTTTTATAGCCGAAATGAGCAGTTCTTC. The V gene is TRBV28, the J gene TRBJ2-1, with no clear D. Trimming removed 6 bases from V and 7 bases from J, with 16 bases in between. The CDR3 covers 14 residues. The germline gives CDR1 MDHEN, CDR2 SYDVKM.

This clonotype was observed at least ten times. CDR3 coding DNA: TGCGCCAGCGCTGGACTAGCTACCGGGGAGCAGTACTTC. It is translated as CASAGLATGEQYF. The rearrangement joins TRBV4-3 to TRBJ2-7; 8 bases are shared with TRBD2. Per germline, CDR1 LGHNA and CDR2 YSLEER. The junction had 10 bases not matched to a gene; V was cut back by 8 bases and J by 7 bases. This CDR3 region has 13 residues.

The CDR3, as DNA: TGTGCCAGCAGGGCGGGACAGGGATATAATTCACCCCTCCACTTT. It is translated as CASRAGQGYNSPLHF. This chain uses TRBV7-2 with TRBJ1-6, with TRBD1 identical over 9 bases. Trimming removed 6 bases from V and 4 bases from J; junction bases left unmatched: 4. The V gene's germline CDR1 is SGHTA and CDR2 FQGNSA. The CDR3 covers 15 residues.

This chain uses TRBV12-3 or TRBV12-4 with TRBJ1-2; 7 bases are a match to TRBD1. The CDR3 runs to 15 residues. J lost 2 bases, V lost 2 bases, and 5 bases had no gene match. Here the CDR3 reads CASSLSVGGNYGYTF. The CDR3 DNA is TGTGCCAGCAGTTTAAGCGTAGGGGGCAACTATGGCTACACCTTC.

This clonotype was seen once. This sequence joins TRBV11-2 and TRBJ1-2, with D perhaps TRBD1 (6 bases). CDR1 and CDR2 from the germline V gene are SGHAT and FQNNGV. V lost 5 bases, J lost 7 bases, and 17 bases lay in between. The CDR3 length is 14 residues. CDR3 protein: CASSRVGGAGGYTF. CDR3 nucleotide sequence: TGTGCCAGCAGCCGTGTAGGGGGGGCAGGTGGCTACACCTTC.

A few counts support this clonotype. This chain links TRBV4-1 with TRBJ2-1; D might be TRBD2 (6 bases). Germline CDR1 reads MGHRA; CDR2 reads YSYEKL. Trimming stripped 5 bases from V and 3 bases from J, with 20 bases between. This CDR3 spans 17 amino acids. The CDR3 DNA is TGCGCCAGCAGCTCCCCCGTGGGTAGCGGAAGCTACAATGAGCAGTTCTTC. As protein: CASSSPVGSGSYNEQFF.